These T cell receptor beta chains were read from a single sample in a study of T cell repertoires in cytomegalovirus infection. TCRdb reprocessed the reads with MiXCR, giving one entry per CDR3 protein. The sample has approximately 140,000 distinct CDR3 sequences, 5.5% to 8% seen once. Source material: PBMCs. Receptors were obtained from a human donor in good health (CMV status not recorded). Some clones in this sample may be carry-over from other donors' samples. CDR3s include the opening cysteine and the closing phenylalanine or tryptophan. The D gene is left open where the match is weak. The size of a clone is reported for some rows only, either as once, few or many, or as a class for expanded clones.

j_call,d_call,clone_size,cdr3_length,v_call,cdr3_aa,cdr3_nt
TRBJ1-2,TRBD1,many,14,TRBV6-4,CASSDGQGGYGYTF,TGTGCCAGCAGTGACGGGCAGGGGGGATATGGCTACACCTTC
TRBJ2-5,NA,many,15,TRBV5-4,CASRQRSRVQETQYF,TGTGCCAGCAGACAACGGTCAAGGGTCCAAGAGACCCAGTACTTC
TRBJ1-6,NA,few,17,TRBV19,CASQQFGGASYNSPLHF,TGTGCCAGTCAACAGTTCGGAGGGGCCTCCTATAATTCACCCCTCCACTTT
TRBJ2-7,NA,NA,15,TRBV2,CASSEKAGWGYEQYF,TGTGCCAGCAGTGAAAAGGCAGGTTGGGGATACGAGCAGTACTTC
TRBJ1-2,TRBD1,NA,15,TRBV4-3,CASGQDSEQGYGYTF,TGCGCCAGCGGCCAAGATTCGGAACAGGGGTATGGCTACACCTTC
TRBJ1-1,NA,many,12,TRBV7-2,CASSLVGGEAFF,TGTGCCAGCAGCTTAGTAGGTGGGGAAGCTTTCTTT
TRBJ1-4,NA,NA,11,TRBV20-1,CSARTGEKLFF,TGCAGTGCTCGTACGGGGGAAAAACTGTTTTTT
TRBJ2-3,NA,many,13,TRBV4-1,CASSQDARVTQYF,TGCGCCAGCAGCCAAGATGCCCGGGTGACGCAGTATTTT
TRBJ1-1,NA,many,14,TRBV7-2,CASSNNPGITEAFF,TGTGCCAGCAGCAATAACCCAGGGATAACTGAAGCTTTCTTT
TRBJ1-1,NA,many,14,TRBV4-2,CASSQISRESEAFF,TGTGCCAGCAGCCAAATTTCAAGGGAATCTGAAGCTTTCTTT
TRBJ1-4,NA,NA,18,TRBV5-4,CASSEAGSPYATNEKLFF,TGTGCCAGCAGCGAAGCGGGAAGCCCTTATGCAACTAATGAAAAACTGTTTTTT
TRBJ1-5,NA,NA,16,TRBV7-8,CASSLALRADNQPQHF,TGTGCCAGCAGCTTAGCGTTGAGGGCGGACAATCAGCCCCAGCATTTT
TRBJ2-3,NA,many,13,TRBV7-3,CASSLNGGDTQYF,TGTGCCAGCAGCTTAAACGGTGGGGATACGCAGTATTTT
TRBJ2-1,NA,NA,17,TRBV20-1,CSARDLTSWFSSDEQFF,TGCAGTGCTAGAGACTTGACAAGTTGGTTTTCATCCGATGAGCAGTTCTTC
TRBJ2-3,NA,many,13,TRBV29-1,CSVEATRADTQYF,TGCAGCGTTGAAGCCACTAGGGCAGATACGCAGTATTTT
TRBJ2-3,TRBD2,many,16,TRBV7-2,CASSFTGTSTTDTQYF,TGTGCCAGCAGCTTTACCGGGACTAGCACCACAGATACGCAGTATTTT
TRBJ1-6,NA,many,13,TRBV2,CASRRTGNSPLHF,TGTGCCAGCAGGAGGACCGGGAATTCACCCCTCCACTTT
TRBJ2-1,NA,many,12,TRBV20-1,CSASGVINEQFF,TGCAGTGCTAGCGGGGTCATCAATGAGCAGTTCTTC
TRBJ1-1,NA,many,15,TRBV28,CASRGWSGMNTEAFF,TGTGCCAGCAGGGGGTGGTCTGGGATGAACACTGAAGCTTTCTTT
TRBJ1-1,NA,many,13,TRBV7-9,CASSSPGNTEAFF,TGTGCCAGCAGTTCGCCCGGGAACACTGAAGCTTTCTTT
TRBJ2-7,TRBD2,many,18,TRBV4-2,CASSQGQLAGGPAYEQYF,TGTGCCAGCAGCCAAGGACAACTAGCGGGGGGGCCCGCCTACGAGCAGTACTTC
TRBJ2-1,NA,few,14,TRBV7-3,CASSLTGHLEEQFF,TGTGCCAGCAGCTTGACAGGCCATCTGGAAGAGCAGTTCTTC
TRBJ2-3,TRBD1,many,11,TRBV12-3/TRBV12-4,CASSRDREVDF,TGTGCCAGCAGTCGCGACAGGGAAGTAGATTTT
TRBJ2-7,NA,many,15,TRBV7-8,CASSFRSFANYEQYF,TGTGCCAGCAGCTTCCGGTCTTTCGCAAACTACGAGCAGTACTTC
TRBJ1-6,NA,few,16,TRBV12-5,CASGPQGPLADSPLHF,TGTGCTAGTGGTCCCCAGGGACCATTAGCCGATTCACCCCTCCACTTT
TRBJ1-1,TRBD1,NA,15,TRBV7-2,CASSPYRGRNTEAFF,TGTGCCAGCAGTCCCTACAGGGGTAGGAACACTGAAGCTTTCTTT
TRBJ2-7,TRBD1,many,15,TRBV7-2,CASSSQTRTGAEQYF,TGTGCCAGCAGTTCCCAAACACGCACAGGGGCCGAGCAGTACTTC
TRBJ2-1,NA,many,13,TRBV7-2,CASSSSQGAPAFF,TGTGCCAGCAGCTCGTCTCAAGGGGCACCAGCGTTCTTC
TRBJ2-2,NA,many,13,TRBV5-1,CASSSTNTGELFF,TGCGCCAGCAGCTCCACGAACACCGGGGAGCTGTTTTTT